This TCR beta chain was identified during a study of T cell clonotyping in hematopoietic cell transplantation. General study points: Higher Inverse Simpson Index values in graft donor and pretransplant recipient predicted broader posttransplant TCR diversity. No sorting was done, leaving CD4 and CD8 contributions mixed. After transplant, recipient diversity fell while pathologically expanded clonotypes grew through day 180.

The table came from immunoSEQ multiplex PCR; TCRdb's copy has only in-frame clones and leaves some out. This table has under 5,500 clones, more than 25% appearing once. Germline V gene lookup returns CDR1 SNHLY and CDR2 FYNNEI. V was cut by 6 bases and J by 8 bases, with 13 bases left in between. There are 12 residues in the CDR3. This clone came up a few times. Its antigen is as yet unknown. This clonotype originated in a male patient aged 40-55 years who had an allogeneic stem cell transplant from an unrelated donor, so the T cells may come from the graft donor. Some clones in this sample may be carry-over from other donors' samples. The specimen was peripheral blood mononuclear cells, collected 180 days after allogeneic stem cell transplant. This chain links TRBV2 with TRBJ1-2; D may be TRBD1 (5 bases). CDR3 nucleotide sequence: TGTGCCAGCAGCTACCCCGGGGACGGCTACACCTTC. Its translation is CASSYPGDGYTF.